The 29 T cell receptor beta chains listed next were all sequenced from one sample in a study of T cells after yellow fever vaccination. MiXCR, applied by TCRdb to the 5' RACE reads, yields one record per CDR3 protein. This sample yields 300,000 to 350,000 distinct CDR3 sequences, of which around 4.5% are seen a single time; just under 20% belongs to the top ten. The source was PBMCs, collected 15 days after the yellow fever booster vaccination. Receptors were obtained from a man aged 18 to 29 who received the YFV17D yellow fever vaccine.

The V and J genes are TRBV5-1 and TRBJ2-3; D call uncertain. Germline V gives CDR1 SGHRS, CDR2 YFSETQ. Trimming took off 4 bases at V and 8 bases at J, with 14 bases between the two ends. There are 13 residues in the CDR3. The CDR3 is CASSGLEQGTQYF. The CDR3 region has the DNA TGCGCCAGCAGCGGGCTCGAGCAAGGTACGCAGTATTTT.

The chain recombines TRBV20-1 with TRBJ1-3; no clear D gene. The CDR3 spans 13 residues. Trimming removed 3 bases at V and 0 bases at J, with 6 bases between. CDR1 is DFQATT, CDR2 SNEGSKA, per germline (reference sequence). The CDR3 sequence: CSARPYSGNTIYF. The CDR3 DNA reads TGCAGTGCTAGGCCGTACTCTGGAAACACCATATATTTT.

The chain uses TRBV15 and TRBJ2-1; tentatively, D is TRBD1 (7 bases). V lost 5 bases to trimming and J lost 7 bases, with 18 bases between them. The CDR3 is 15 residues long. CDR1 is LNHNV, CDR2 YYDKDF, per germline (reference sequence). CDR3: CATSPTTAGGNEQFF. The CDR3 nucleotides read TGTGCCACCAGCCCTACCACTGCAGGGGGGAATGAGCAGTTCTTC.

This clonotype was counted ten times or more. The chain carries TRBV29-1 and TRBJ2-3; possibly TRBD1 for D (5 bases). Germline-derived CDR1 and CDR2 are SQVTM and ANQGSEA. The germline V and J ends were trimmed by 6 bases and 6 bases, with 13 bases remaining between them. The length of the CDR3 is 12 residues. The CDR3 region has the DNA TGCAGCGTCCTAAGGGGTCCCGATACGCAGTATTTT. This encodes CSVLRGPDTQYF.

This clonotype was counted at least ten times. The CDR3 here is CASRNGGDRAFF. The CDR3 DNA reads as TGTGCCAGCAGAAACGGCGGGGATCGAGCTTTCTTT. This sequence joins TRBV6-5 and TRBJ1-1; D remains ambiguous. Per the germline V gene, CDR1 is MNHEY and CDR2 is SVGAGI. V lost 6 bases and J 10 bases, leaving 15 bases between the germline ends. The CDR3 length is 12 residues.

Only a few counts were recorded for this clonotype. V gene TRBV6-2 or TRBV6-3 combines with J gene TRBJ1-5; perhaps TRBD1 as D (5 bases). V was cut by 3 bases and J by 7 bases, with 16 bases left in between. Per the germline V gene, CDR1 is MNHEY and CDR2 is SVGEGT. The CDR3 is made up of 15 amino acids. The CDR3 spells CASSYPEGVHQPQHF. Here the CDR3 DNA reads TGTGCCAGCAGTTATCCGGAAGGGGTCCACCAGCCCCAGCATTTT.

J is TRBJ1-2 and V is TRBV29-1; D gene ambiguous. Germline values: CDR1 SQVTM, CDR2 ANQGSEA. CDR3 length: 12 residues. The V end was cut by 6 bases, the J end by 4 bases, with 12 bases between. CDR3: CSVDLEVYGYTF. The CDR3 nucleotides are TGCAGCGTGGACCTTGAAGTCTATGGCTACACCTTC.

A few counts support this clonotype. The DNA for the CDR3 is TGTGCCAGCAGTCACACTCCCTCTAGGCAGTACGTC. Translated: CASSHTPSRQYV. The genes are TRBV12-3 or TRBV12-4 and TRBJ2-7; D gene ambiguous. The CDR3 has 12 amino acids. The ends were cut back, 5 bases at V and 9 bases at J, with 14 bases in the middle.

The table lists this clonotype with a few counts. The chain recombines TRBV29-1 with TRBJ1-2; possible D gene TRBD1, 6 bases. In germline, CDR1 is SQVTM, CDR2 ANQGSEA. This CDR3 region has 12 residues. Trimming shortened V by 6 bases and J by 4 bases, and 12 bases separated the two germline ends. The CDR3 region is CSVSTGPYGYTF. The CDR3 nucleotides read TGCAGCGTCTCGACAGGCCCCTATGGCTACACCTTC.

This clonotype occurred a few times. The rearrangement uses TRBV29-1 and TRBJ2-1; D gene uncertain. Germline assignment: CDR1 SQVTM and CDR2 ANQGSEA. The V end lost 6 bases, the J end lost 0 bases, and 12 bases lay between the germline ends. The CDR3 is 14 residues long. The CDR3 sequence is CSVFSRNSYNEQFF. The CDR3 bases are TGCAGCGTCTTTTCCAGAAACTCCTACAATGAGCAGTTCTTC.

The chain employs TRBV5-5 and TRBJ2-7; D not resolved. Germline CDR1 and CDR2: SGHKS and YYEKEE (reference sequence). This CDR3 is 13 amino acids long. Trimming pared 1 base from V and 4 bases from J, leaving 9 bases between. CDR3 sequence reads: CASSLTHGYEQYV. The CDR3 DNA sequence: TGTGCCAGCAGCTTGACCCATGGATACGAGCAGTACGTC.

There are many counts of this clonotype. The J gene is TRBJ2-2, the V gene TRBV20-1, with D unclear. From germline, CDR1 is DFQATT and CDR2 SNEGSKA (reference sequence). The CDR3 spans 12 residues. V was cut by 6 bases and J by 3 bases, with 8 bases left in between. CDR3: CSARRDTGELFF. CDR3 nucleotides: TGCAGTGCCCGCCGCGACACCGGGGAGCTGTTTTTT.

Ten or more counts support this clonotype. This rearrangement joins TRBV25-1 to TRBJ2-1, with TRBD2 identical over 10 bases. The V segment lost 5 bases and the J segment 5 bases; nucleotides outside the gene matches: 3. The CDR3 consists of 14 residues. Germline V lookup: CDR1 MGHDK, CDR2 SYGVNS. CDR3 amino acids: CASSLAGANNEQFF. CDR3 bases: TGTGCCAGCAGTCTAGCGGGGGCCAACAATGAGCAGTTCTTC. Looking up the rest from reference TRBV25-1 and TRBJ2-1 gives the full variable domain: EADIYQTPRYLVIGTGKKITLECSQTMGHDKMYWYQQDPGMELHLIHYSYGVNSTEKGDLSSESTVSRIRTEHFPLTLESARPSHTSQYLCASSLAGANNEQFFGPGTRLTVL.

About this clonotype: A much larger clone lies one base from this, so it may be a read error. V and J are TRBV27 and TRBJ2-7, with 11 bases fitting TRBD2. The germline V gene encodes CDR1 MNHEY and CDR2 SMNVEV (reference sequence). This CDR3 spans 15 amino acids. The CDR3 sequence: CASSWSLAGGNELYF. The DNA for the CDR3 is TGTGCCAGCAGTTGGTCGCTAGCGGGGGGAAACGAGCTGTACTTC.

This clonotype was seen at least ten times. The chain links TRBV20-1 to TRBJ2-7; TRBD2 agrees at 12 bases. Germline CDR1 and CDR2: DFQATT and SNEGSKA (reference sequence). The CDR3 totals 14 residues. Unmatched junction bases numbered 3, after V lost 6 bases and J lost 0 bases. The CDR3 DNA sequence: TGCAGTGCGCTAGCGGGGGGGAGCTCCTACGAGCAGTACGTC. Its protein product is CSALAGGSSYEQYV.

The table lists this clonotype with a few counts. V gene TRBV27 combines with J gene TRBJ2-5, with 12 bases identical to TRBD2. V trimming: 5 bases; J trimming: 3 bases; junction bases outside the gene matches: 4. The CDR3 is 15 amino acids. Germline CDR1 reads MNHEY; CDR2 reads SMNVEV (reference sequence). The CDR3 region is CASSGRLAGEETQYF. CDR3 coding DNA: TGTGCCAGCAGTGGTCGACTAGCGGGGGAAGAGACCCAGTACTTC.

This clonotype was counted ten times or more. CDR3 region: CASSQDTSQETQYF. CDR3 in DNA: TGTGCCAGCAGCCAAGATACCTCCCAAGAGACCCAGTACTTC. V usage is TRBV4-2 and J usage is TRBJ2-5; D call uncertain. Germline CDR1 is LGHNA and CDR2 is YNFKEQ. Trimming took off 0 bases at V and 1 base at J, with 6 bases between the two ends. The CDR3 spans 14 residues.

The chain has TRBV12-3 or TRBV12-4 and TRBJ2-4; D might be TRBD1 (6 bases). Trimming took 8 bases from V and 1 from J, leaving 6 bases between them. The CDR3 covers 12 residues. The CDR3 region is CASQGAKNIQYF. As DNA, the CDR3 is TGTGCCAGCCAGGGGGCCAAAAACATTCAGTACTTC.

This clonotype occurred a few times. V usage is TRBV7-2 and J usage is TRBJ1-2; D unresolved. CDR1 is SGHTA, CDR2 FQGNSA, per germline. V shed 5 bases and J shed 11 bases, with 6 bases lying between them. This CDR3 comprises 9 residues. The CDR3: CASSPSYTF. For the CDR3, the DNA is TGTGCCAGCAGCCCCAGTTACACCTTC.

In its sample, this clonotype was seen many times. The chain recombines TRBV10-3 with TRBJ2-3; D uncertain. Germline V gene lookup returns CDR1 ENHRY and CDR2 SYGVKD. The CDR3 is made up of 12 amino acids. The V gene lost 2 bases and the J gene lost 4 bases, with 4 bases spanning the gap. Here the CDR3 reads CAISESSDTQYF. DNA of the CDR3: TGTGCCATCAGTGAGAGTTCAGATACGCAGTATTTT.

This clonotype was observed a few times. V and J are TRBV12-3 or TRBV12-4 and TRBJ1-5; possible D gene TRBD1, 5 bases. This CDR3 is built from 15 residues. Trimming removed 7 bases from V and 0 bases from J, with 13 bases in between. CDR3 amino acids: CASTDRAYSNQPQHF. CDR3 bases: TGTGCCAGCACCGACAGAGCTTATAGCAATCAGCCCCAGCATTTT.

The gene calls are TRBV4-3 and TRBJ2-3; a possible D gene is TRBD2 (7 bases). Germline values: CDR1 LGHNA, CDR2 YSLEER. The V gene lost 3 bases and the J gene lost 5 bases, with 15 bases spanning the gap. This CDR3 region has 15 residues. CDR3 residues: CASSQSGGPGDTQYF. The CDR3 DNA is TGCGCCAGCAGCCAGTCCGGGGGGCCTGGAGATACGCAGTATTTT.

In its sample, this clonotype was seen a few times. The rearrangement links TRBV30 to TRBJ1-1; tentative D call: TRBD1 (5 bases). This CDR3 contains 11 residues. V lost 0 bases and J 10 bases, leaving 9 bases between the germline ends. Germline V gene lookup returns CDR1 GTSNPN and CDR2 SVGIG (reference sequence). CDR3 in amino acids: CAWSVQGSAFF. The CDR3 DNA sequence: TGTGCCTGGAGTGTTCAGGGATCAGCTTTCTTT.

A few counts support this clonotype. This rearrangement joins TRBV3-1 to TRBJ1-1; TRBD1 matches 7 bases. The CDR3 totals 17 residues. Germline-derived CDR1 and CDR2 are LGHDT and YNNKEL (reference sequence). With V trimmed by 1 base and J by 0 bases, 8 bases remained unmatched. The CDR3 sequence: CASSQVPGQHMNTEAFF. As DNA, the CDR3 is TGTGCCAGCAGCCAAGTCCCGGGACAGCACATGAACACTGAAGCTTTCTTT.

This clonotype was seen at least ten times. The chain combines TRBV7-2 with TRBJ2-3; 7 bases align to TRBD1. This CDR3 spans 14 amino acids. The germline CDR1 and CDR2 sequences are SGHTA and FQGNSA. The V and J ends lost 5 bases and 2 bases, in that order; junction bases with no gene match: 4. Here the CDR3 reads CASSHDRATDTQYF. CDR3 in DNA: TGTGCCAGCAGCCACGACAGGGCCACAGATACGCAGTATTTT.

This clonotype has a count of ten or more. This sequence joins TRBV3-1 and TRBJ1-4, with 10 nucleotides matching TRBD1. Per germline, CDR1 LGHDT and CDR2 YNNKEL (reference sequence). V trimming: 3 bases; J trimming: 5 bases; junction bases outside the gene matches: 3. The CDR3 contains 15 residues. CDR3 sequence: CASSHPGQGNEKLFF. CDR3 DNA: TGTGCCAGCAGCCACCCGGGACAGGGGAATGAAAAACTGTTTTTT.

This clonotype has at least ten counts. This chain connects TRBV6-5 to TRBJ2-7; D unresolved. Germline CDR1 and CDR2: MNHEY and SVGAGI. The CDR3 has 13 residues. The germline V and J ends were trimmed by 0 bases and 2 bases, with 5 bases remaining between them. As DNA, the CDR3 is TGTGCCAGCAGTTACTCAGACCCCTACGAGCAGTACTTC. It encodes CASSYSDPYEQYF.

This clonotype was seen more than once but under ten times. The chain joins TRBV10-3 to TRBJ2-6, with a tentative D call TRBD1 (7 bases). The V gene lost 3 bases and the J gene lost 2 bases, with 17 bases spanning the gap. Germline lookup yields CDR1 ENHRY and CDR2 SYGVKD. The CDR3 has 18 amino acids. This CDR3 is CAISDQEGAGTGANVLTF. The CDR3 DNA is TGTGCCATCAGTGACCAGGAGGGGGCAGGGACTGGGGCCAACGTCCTGACTTTC.

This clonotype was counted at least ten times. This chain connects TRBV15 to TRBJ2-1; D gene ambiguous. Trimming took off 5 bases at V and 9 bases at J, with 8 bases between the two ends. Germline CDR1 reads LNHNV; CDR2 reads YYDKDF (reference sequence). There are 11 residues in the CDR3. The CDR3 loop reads CATSGWSEQFF. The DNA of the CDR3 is TGTGCCACCAGCGGATGGAGTGAGCAGTTCTTC.